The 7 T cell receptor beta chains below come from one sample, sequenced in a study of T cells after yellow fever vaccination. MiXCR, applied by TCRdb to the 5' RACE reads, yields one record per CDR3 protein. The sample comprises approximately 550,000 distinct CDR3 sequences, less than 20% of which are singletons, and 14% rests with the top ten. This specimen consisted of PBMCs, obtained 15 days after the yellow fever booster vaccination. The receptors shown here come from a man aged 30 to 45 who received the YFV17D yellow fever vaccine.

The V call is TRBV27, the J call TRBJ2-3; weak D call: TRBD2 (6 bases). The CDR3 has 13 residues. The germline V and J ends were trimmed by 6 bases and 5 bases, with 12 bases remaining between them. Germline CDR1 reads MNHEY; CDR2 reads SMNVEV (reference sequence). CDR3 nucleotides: TGTGCCAGCAGGCGGACCGGGGGAGATACGCAGTATTTT. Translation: CASRRTGGDTQYF.

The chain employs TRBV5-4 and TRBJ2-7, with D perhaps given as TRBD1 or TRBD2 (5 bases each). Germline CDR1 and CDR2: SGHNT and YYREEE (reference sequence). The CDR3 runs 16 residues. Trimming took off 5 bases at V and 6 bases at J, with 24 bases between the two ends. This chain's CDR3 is CASSLGVTRAGSEQYF. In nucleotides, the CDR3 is TGTGCCAGCAGTCTAGGGGTCACCCGAGCAGGGAGCGAGCAGTACTTC. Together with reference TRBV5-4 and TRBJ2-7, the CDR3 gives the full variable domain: ETGVTQSPTHLIKTRGQQVTLRCSSQSGHNTVSWYQQALGQGPQFIFQYYREEENGRGNFPPRFSGLQFPNYSSELNVNALELDDSALYLCASSLGVTRAGSEQYFGPGTRLTVT.

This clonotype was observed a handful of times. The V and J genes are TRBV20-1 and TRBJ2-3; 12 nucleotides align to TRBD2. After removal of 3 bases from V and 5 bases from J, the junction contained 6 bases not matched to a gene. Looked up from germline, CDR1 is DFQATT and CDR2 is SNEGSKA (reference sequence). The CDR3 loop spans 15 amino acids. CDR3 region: CSARASGRVIDTQYF. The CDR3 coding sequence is TGCAGTGCTAGGGCTAGCGGGAGGGTGATAGATACGCAGTATTTT.

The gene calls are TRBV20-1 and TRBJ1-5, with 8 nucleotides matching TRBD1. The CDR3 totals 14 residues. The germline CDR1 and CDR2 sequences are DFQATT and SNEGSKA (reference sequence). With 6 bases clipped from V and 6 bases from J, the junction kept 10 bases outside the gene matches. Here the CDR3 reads CSAVQGARGQPQHF. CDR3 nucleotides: TGCAGTGCCGTTCAGGGGGCGAGGGGTCAGCCCCAGCATTTT.

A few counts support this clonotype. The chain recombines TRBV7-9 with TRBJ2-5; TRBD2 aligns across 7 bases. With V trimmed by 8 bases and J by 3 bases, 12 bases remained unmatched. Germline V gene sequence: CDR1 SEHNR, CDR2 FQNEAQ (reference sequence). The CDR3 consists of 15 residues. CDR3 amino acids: CASGRGVGVKETQYF. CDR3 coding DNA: TGTGCCAGCGGTCGGGGGGTAGGGGTCAAAGAGACCCAGTACTTC.

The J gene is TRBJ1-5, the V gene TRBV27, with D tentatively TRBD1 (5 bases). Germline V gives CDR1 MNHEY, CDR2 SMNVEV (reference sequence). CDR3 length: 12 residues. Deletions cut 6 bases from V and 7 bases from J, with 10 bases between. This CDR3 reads CASRERGQPQHF. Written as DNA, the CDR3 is TGTGCCAGCAGGGAAAGGGGACAGCCCCAGCATTTT.

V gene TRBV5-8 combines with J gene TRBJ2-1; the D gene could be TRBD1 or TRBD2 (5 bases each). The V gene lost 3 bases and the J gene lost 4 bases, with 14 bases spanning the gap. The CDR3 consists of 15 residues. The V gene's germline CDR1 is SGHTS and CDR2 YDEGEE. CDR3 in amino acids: CASSYGTGIYNEQFF. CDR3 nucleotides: TGTGCCAGCAGCTACGGGACGGGGATTTACAATGAGCAGTTCTTC.